Sequencing of this T cell receptor beta chain was carried out in a study of shared clonotypes between healthy human individuals. Libraries were prepared by immunoSEQ multiplex PCR; TCRdb keeps only in-frame clonotypes and omits some of them. The table has a few hundred thousand clones, roughly 91% seen once. The junction had 13 bases not matched to a gene; V was cut back by 5 bases and J by 7 bases. The CDR3 runs to 17 residues. Germline V gene lookup returns CDR1 SGHAT and CDR2 FQNNGV. The chain recombines TRBV11-2 with TRBJ1-6, with TRBD1 matching over 8 bases. The source material was memory CD8+ T cells sorted from blood. Subset of the sample: CD45RO+ cells pooled with CCR7-negative TemRA cells. This sequence was found in a man between 18 and 35 years old in good health. CDR3 DNA: TGTGCCAGCAGCAAAATAAAAAACCGGGACAGGAATTCACCCCTCCACTTT. Protein: CASSKIKNRDRNSPLHF.